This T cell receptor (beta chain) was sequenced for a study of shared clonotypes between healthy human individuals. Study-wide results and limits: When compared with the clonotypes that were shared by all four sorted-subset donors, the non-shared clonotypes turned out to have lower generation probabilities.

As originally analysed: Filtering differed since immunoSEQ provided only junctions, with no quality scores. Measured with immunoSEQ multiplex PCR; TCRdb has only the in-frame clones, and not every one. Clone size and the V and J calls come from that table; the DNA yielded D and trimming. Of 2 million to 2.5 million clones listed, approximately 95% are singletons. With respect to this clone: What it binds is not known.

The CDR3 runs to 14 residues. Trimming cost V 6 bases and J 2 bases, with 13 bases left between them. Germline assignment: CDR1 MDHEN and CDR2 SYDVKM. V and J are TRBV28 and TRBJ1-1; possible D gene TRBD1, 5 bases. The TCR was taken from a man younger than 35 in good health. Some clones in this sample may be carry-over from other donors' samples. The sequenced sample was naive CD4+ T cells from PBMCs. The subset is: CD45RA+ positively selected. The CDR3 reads CASSGTEQNTEAFF. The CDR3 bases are TGTGCCAGCAGCGGGACGGAGCAAAACACTGAAGCTTTCTTT. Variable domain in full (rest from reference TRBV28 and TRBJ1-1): DVKVTQSSRYLVKRTGEKVFLECVQDMDHENMFWYRQDPGLGLRLIYFSYDVKMKEKGDIPEGYSVSREKKERFSLILESASTNQTSMYLCASSGTEQNTEAFFGQGTRLTVV.